This T cell receptor beta chain comes out of a study of blood T cell repertoires in COVID-19. Study context: The United States, Italy and Spain supplied acute and convalescent COVID-19 samples.

CDR1 and CDR2 from the germline V gene are ENHRY and SYGVKD. The CDR3 spans 13 residues. V was trimmed by 2 bases and J by 4 bases, leaving 8 bases between them. The protocol was immunoSEQ multiplex PCR, while the TCRdb copy is restricted to in-frame clones and leaves out a portion. The sample shows some 490,000 clones, 80% to 90% of them seen only once. The source material was peripheral blood. The chain joins TRBV10-3 to TRBJ1-2, with D maybe TRBD1 (5 bases). This TCR derives from a human donor in a cohort sampled during active COVID-19. CDR3 residues: CAISEDRRYGYTF. DNA for the CDR3: TGTGCCATCAGTGAGGACAGACGCTATGGCTACACCTTC.